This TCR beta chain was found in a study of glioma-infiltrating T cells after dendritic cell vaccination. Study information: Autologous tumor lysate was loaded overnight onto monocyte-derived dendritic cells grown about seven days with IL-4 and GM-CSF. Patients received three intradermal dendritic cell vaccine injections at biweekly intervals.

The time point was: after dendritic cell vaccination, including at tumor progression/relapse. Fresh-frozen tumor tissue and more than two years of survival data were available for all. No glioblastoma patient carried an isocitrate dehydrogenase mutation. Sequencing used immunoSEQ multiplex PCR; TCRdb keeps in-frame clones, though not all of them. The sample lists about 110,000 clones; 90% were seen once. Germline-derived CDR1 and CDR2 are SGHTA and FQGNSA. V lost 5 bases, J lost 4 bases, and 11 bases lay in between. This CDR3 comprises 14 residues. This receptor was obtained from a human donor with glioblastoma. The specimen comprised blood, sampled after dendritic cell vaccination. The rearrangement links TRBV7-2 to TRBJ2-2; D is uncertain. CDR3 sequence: CASSVDSFTGELFF. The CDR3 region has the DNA TGTGCCAGCAGCGTCGACTCCTTCACCGGGGAGCTGTTTTTT.